These 26 T cell receptor beta chains came from one sample sequenced in a study of control samples from healthy donors and cancer patients. Sequenced by immunoSEQ multiplex PCR; TCRdb stores in-frame clones only, minus some. This table holds 150,000 to 200,000 clones, around 92% found once. The source material was blood. The receptors derive from a woman aged 25-40 years in good health.

The CDR3 DNA follows: TGCGCCAGCAGCTTGGAGGGACAGAATCAGCCCCAGCATTTT. Translating it yields CASSLEGQNQPQHF. V gene TRBV5-1 combines with J gene TRBJ1-5; 7 bases align to TRBD1. CDR3 length: 14 residues. After removal of 0 bases from V and 4 bases from J, the junction contained 1 base not matched to a gene. CDR1 and CDR2 (germline): SGHRS, YFSETQ.

This rearrangement joins TRBV7-2 to TRBJ2-2; 7 bases map to TRBD2. CDR1 and CDR2 from the germline V gene are SGHTA and FQGNSA. V lost 0 bases to trimming and J lost 4 bases; unmatched junction nucleotides: 8. The CDR3 consists of 17 residues. Here the CDR3 DNA reads TGTGCCAGCAGCTTAGCGGTACTAGCGAAGGGCACCGGGGAGCTGTTTTTT. Protein sequence: CASSLAVLAKGTGELFF.

The CDR3 nucleotides are TGTGCCAGCAGTTACTCGATGCCCACAGGGGGCTATGGCTACACCTTC. Translating gives CASSYSMPTGGYGYTF. The chain links TRBV6-5 to TRBJ1-2; 8 nucleotides match TRBD1. Germline-derived CDR1 and CDR2 are MNHEY and SVGAGI. The V and J ends lost 0 bases and 4 bases, in that order; junction bases with no gene match: 7. This CDR3 has 16 amino acids.

This clone was counted between two and nine times. The V and J genes are TRBV2 and TRBJ2-5; TRBD2 agrees at 15 bases. V lost 4 bases to trimming and J lost 5 bases; unmatched junction nucleotides: 8. The CDR3 length is 17 residues. From germline, CDR1 is SNHLY and CDR2 FYNNEI. CDR3 region: CASSGTSGRVRWETQYF. The CDR3 DNA is TGTGCCAGCAGTGGGACTAGCGGGAGGGTCAGGTGGGAGACCCAGTACTTC.

This chain uses TRBV18 with TRBJ1-3; D remains unclear. V shed 2 bases and J shed 0 bases, with 8 bases lying between them. CDR1 KGHSH and CDR2 LQKENI come from the germline V gene. The CDR3 sequence is 15 residues long. CDR3 loop: CASSPVGSSGNTIYF. The CDR3 nucleotides are TGTGCCAGCTCACCAGTAGGCAGCTCTGGAAACACCATATATTTT.

The rearrangement joins TRBV30 to TRBJ1-5; 10 positions match TRBD1. The junction had 10 bases not matched to a gene; V was cut back by 5 bases and J by 3 bases. The CDR3 runs to 16 residues. From germline, CDR1 is GTSNPN and CDR2 SVGIG (reference sequence). The CDR3: CAWGQGGGFANQPQHF. The CDR3, as DNA: TGTGCCTGGGGACAGGGGGGAGGATTTGCCAATCAGCCCCAGCATTTT.

The chain carries TRBV3-1 (or the pseudogene TRBV3-2) and TRBJ1-5, with TRBD1 as a possible D gene (6 bases). Per the germline V gene, CDR1 is LGHDT and CDR2 is YNNKEL (reference sequence). Trimming cost V 5 bases and J 4 bases, with 12 bases left between them. CDR3 length: 14 amino acids. CDR3: CASSMGHTNQPQHF. The CDR3 region has the DNA TGTGCCAGCAGCATGGGACATACGAATCAGCCCCAGCATTTT.

This clone was found a few times. The chain employs TRBV7-9 and TRBJ2-7; possibly TRBD1 for D (5 bases). Per germline, CDR1 SEHNR and CDR2 FQNEAQ (reference sequence). The CDR3 runs 13 residues. Between the trimmed V and J ends, which lost 10 bases and 0 bases, there was a span of 13 bases. The CDR3 loop is CATQETSSYEQYF. The CDR3, as DNA: TGTGCCACACAGGAAACCAGCTCCTACGAGCAGTACTTC.

This clone was seen only a few times. The chain links TRBV29-1 to TRBJ2-2, with TRBD1 identical over 9 bases. The CDR3 has 14 residues. V lost 6 bases to trimming and J lost 3 bases; unmatched junction nucleotides: 5. The germline gives CDR1 SQVTM, CDR2 ANQGSEA. The CDR3 DNA follows: TGCAGCGTGGCCAGGACAGGGGACACCGGGGAGCTGTTTTTT. Protein sequence: CSVARTGDTGELFF.

This chain joins TRBV7-9 and TRBJ1-4, with a weak D call TRBD1 (6 bases). The CDR3 length is 14 residues. Germline V lookup: CDR1 SEHNR, CDR2 FQNEAQ (reference sequence). The germline V and J ends were trimmed by 6 bases and 5 bases, with 13 bases remaining between them. CDR3 residues: CASRRQGNNEKLFF. The CDR3 DNA follows: TGTGCCAGCAGGCGTCAGGGGAACAATGAAAAACTGTTTTTT.

A few counts support this clone. The rearrangement joins TRBV18 to TRBJ1-1, with 10 bases lining up with TRBD1. Germline CDR1 and CDR2: KGHSH and LQKENI. V gave up 4 bases and J gave up 5 bases; unmatched junction bases: 4. CDR3 length: 14 residues. CDR3 in amino acids: CASSLQDRGTEAFF. DNA for the CDR3: TGTGCCAGCTCACTTCAGGACAGGGGGACTGAAGCTTTCTTT.

This rearrangement joins TRBV27 to TRBJ1-5; D remains unclear. The CDR3 has 13 residues. V was trimmed by 2 bases and J by 3 bases, leaving 5 bases between them. CDR1 is MNHEY and CDR2 is SMNVEV in the germline V gene (reference sequence). The CDR3: CASSLRNNQPQHF. As DNA, the CDR3 is TGTGCCAGCAGTTTACGGAACAATCAGCCCCAGCATTTT.

The V gene is TRBV6-5, the J gene TRBJ1-2, with TRBD1 matching 7 bases. Germline V gene data show CDR1 as MNHEY and CDR2 as SVGAGI. The CDR3 is 13 amino acids. With V trimmed by 5 bases and J by 4 bases, 4 bases remained unmatched. In DNA, the CDR3 is TGTGCCAGCAGTCCTTGGGACAGCTATGGCTACACCTTC. It is translated as CASSPWDSYGYTF.

This rearrangement joins TRBV7-2 to TRBJ1-2; D is unclear. Per the germline V gene, CDR1 is SGHTA and CDR2 is FQGNSA. This CDR3 spans 12 amino acids. With 2 bases removed from V and 5 bases from J, the gap between germline ends came to 6 bases. The chain's CDR3 is CASSLYGYGYTF. The CDR3 coding sequence is TGTGCCAGCAGCTTATACGGGTATGGCTACACCTTC.

V and J are TRBV7-3 and TRBJ1-1; D unclear. This CDR3 has 13 residues. The germline CDR1 and CDR2 sequences are SGHTA and FQGTGA. Trimming removed 5 bases at V and 4 bases at J, with 11 bases between. The CDR3 loop is CASSDGGSTEAFF. For the CDR3, the DNA is TGTGCCAGCAGCGACGGAGGGTCCACTGAAGCTTTCTTT.

This chain uses TRBV12-3 or TRBV12-4 with TRBJ1-2, with TRBD1 matching 9 bases. This CDR3 comprises 13 residues. Trimming took 5 bases from V and 6 from J; bases not matched to a gene: 4. The CDR3 DNA follows: TGTGCCAGCAGTCCGGACAGGGGTGATGGCTACACCTTC. It is translated as CASSPDRGDGYTF.

The chain couples TRBV7-9 to TRBJ1-4, with 10 nucleotides matching TRBD1. Germline loops: CDR1 SEHNR, CDR2 FQNEAQ (reference sequence). The V gene end was trimmed by 1 base and the J gene end by 7 bases; junction bases not matched to a gene: 3. The CDR3 covers 15 residues. CDR3 bases: TGTGCCAGCAGCTTAGTTTGGGACAGGGGTGAAAAACTGTTTTTT. Protein sequence: CASSLVWDRGEKLFF.

This chain connects TRBV13 to TRBJ2-1, with TRBD2 identical over 11 bases. Germline CDR1 reads PRHDT; CDR2 reads FYEKMQ (reference sequence). The CDR3 length is 17 residues. Germline trimming cut 0 bases from V and 0 bases from J; bases unmatched to any gene: 1. CDR3 DNA sequence: TGTGCCAGCAGCTTAGGACTAGCGGGAGCCTCCTACAATGAGCAGTTCTTC. It specifies CASSLGLAGASYNEQFF.

This chain links TRBV5-1 with TRBJ2-5; 9 bases match TRBD2. The V and J ends lost 1 base and 5 bases, in that order; junction bases with no gene match: 9. In germline, CDR1 is SGHRS, CDR2 YFSETQ. The CDR3 is 16 residues long. The CDR3 coding sequence is TGCGCCAGCAGCTTGAGTGGCGGGGGGGCTCCTGAGACCCAGTACTTC. This codes for CASSLSGGGAPETQYF.

The rearrangement uses TRBV4-1 and TRBJ2-4; D might be TRBD1 or TRBD2, each matching 5 bases. CDR1 is MGHRA and CDR2 is YSYEKL in the germline V gene. The CDR3 is made up of 16 amino acids. Trimming stripped 0 bases from V and 8 bases from J, with 17 bases between. The CDR3, as DNA: TGCGCCAGCAGCCAAGAGTACGGGGCCGAGAGTCACATTCAGTACTTC. Protein product: CASSQEYGAESHIQYF.

This chain joins TRBV7-9 and TRBJ2-3, with 11 bases that match TRBD2. Trimming cost V 5 bases and J 2 bases; bases outside gene matches: 3. The germline V gene encodes CDR1 SEHNR and CDR2 FQNEAQ (reference sequence). This CDR3 spans 15 amino acids. This CDR3 reads CASSKLAGATDTQYF. The CDR3 DNA reads TGTGCCAGCAGCAAACTAGCGGGGGCCACAGATACGCAGTATTTT.

The chain joins TRBV19 to TRBJ1-5, with 10 positions matching TRBD1. V gave up 9 bases and J gave up 0 bases; unmatched junction bases: 8. Germline CDR1 reads LNHDA; CDR2 reads SQIVND (reference sequence). The CDR3 spans 16 residues. The CDR3, as DNA: TGTGCCAGCAGCGCTTGGACAGGGGGTAGCAATCAGCCCCAGCATTTT. Its translation: CASSAWTGGSNQPQHF.

This clone was seen once. The chain has TRBV6-4 and TRBJ2-3, with 7 nucleotides matching TRBD2. CDR3 size: 16 residues. With V trimmed by 3 bases and J by 0 bases, 6 bases remained unmatched. The germline gives CDR1 MRHNA, CDR2 SNTAGT. For the CDR3, the DNA is TGTGCCAGCAGTGAGTCTGCGGGGGACAGCACAGATACGCAGTATTTT. Encoded protein: CASSESAGDSTDTQYF.

This sequence joins TRBV7-9 and TRBJ1-1, with TRBD1 matching over 8 bases. The V and J ends lost 5 bases and 10 bases, in that order; junction bases with no gene match: 0. The CDR3 loop spans 10 amino acids. The germline V gene has CDR1 SEHNR and CDR2 FQNEAQ (reference sequence). The CDR3 DNA sequence: TGTGCCAGCAGCGACAGGGGAGCTTTCTTT. Translation: CASSDRGAFF.

V gene TRBV4-3 combines with J gene TRBJ2-1; 9 bases are shared with TRBD2. This CDR3 is 18 amino acids long. The V and J ends lost 0 bases and 4 bases, in that order; junction bases with no gene match: 10. Per the germline V gene, CDR1 is LGHNA and CDR2 is YSLEER. The CDR3 nucleotides are TGCGCCAGCAGCCAAGATGAGCTAGCGGGATATCTGTACAATGAGCAGTTCTTC. This codes for CASSQDELAGYLYNEQFF.

This clone was detected a few times. The gene calls are TRBV11-3 and TRBJ2-2, with 12 bases fitting TRBD1. The germline V gene encodes CDR1 SGHNT and CDR2 YENEEA. The ends lost 5 bases at V and 7 bases at J; junction bases unmatched: 11. The CDR3 totals 17 residues. The CDR3 protein is CASSLPPGQGAFGELFF. Written as DNA, the CDR3 is TGTGCCAGCAGCCTCCCCCCGGGACAGGGGGCTTTCGGGGAGCTGTTTTTT.